A single sample is the source of the 13 T cell receptor beta chains below, sequenced in a study of OX40 agonist ivuxolimab in advanced cancers. Libraries were prepared by immunoSEQ multiplex PCR; TCRdb keeps only in-frame clonotypes and omits some of them. This table has 35,000 to 40,000 clones, roughly 82% appearing once. The starting material was CD4+ or CD8+ T cells sorted from blood, obtained in a trial of the OX40 agonist ivuxolimab. The receptor set was obtained from an adult with an advanced solid tumor such as melanoma, head and neck, liver or kidney cancer.

V is TRBV25-1 and J is TRBJ2-3, with 7 nucleotides matching TRBD1. The CDR3 has 14 residues. From germline, CDR1 is MGHDK and CDR2 SYGVNS. V was pared by 2 bases and J by 7 bases, with 6 bases of the junction left unmatched. CDR3 in DNA: TGTGCCAGCAGTGAAAAGACAGGGCGATATACGCAGTATTTT. Residues: CASSEKTGRYTQYF.

V and J are TRBV13 and TRBJ1-1; D call uncertain. The CDR3 consists of 11 residues. V lost 5 bases, J lost 7 bases, and 8 bases lay in between. Germline CDR1 PRHDT, CDR2 FYEKMQ (reference sequence). CDR3: CASSQRFEAFF. The CDR3 nucleotides are TGTGCCAGCAGCCAAAGATTTGAAGCTTTCTTT.

The CDR3 spells CASSQKSDPISYEQYF. As DNA, the CDR3 is TGTGCCAGCTCGCAAAAAAGCGACCCCATCTCCTACGAGCAGTACTTC. The genes are TRBV18 and TRBJ2-7; no clear D gene. This CDR3 comprises 16 residues. Between the trimmed V and J ends, which lost 6 bases and 0 bases, there was a span of 18 bases. Germline CDR1 is KGHSH and CDR2 is LQKENI.

The table lists this clone with a few counts. The rearrangement uses TRBV18 and TRBJ1-5; 7 nucleotides line up with TRBD1. Germline CDR1 is KGHSH and CDR2 is LQKENI. Unmatched junction bases numbered 12, after V lost 4 bases and J lost 6 bases. The CDR3 covers 16 residues. CDR3 protein: CASSRAGTEATQPQHF. The CDR3 DNA is TGTGCCAGCTCACGAGCCGGGACAGAAGCAACTCAGCCCCAGCATTTT.

This rearrangement joins TRBV10-1 to TRBJ1-4; D is ambiguous. The length of the CDR3 is 15 residues. The germline V gene encodes CDR1 WNHNN and CDR2 SYGVQD (reference sequence). Trimming took off 6 bases at V and 6 bases at J, with 17 bases between the two ends. As DNA, the CDR3 is TGCGCCAGCAGACAAGCCGGGAGAAGGGATGAAAAACTGTTTTTT. It translates to CASRQAGRRDEKLFF.

This chain connects TRBV7-2 to TRBJ2-1; TRBD2 agrees at 9 bases. V gave up 2 bases and J gave up 9 bases; unmatched junction bases: 14. CDR1 is SGHTA and CDR2 is FQGNSA in the germline V gene. The CDR3 sequence is 17 residues long. CDR3 bases: TGTGCCAGCAGCTTATCGCGCCTAGCGGGGAGCAGGGGTGAGCAGTTCTTC. As protein: CASSLSRLAGSRGEQFF.

This chain uses TRBV2 with TRBJ1-2; 7 bases map to TRBD1. The CDR3 spans 15 residues. CDR1 SNHLY and CDR2 FYNNEI come from the germline V gene. V lost 6 bases to trimming and J lost 8 bases; unmatched junction nucleotides: 15. CDR3 loop: CASSAELRGPFGYTF. CDR3 nucleotide sequence: TGTGCCAGCAGCGCGGAATTGAGGGGGCCCTTCGGCTACACCTTC.

This sequence joins TRBV5-4 and TRBJ1-2; D unclear. The CDR3 has 13 residues. CDR1 and CDR2 (germline): SGHNT, YYREEE (reference sequence). Trimming took 6 bases from V and 2 from J, leaving 11 bases between them. In DNA, the CDR3 is TGTGCCAGCAAAAGTCGGGAGAACTATGGCTACACCTTC. It is translated as CASKSRENYGYTF.

The genes are TRBV7-6 and TRBJ1-5; no firm D call. CDR3 length: 14 amino acids. Germline loops: CDR1 SGHVS, CDR2 FNYEAQ. The germline V and J ends were trimmed by 5 bases and 6 bases, with 14 bases remaining between them. This CDR3 reads CASSKAGVPQPQHF. The DNA for the CDR3 is TGTGCCAGCAGCAAGGCCGGGGTTCCTCAGCCCCAGCATTTT.

V is TRBV18 and J is TRBJ2-3, with D unresolved. V was cut by 6 bases and J by 1 base, with 17 bases left in between. The CDR3 runs 16 residues. Per germline, CDR1 KGHSH and CDR2 LQKENI. The CDR3 coding sequence is TGTGCCAGCTCGCAAACAAGGGTCAAGGGCACAGATACGCAGTATTTT. Protein sequence: CASSQTRVKGTDTQYF.

The CDR3 DNA reads TGTGCCAGCAGCGCCTCGGGCACAGATACGCAGTATTTT. Encoded protein: CASSASGTDTQYF. This rearrangement joins TRBV7-9 to TRBJ2-3; D is undetermined. Germline lookup yields CDR1 SEHNR and CDR2 FQNEAQ (reference sequence). Between the trimmed V and J ends, which lost 5 bases and 1 base, there was a span of 7 bases. The CDR3 runs 13 residues.

The chain combines TRBV19 with TRBJ1-6; D not certain. This CDR3 is built from 14 residues. With 5 bases removed from V and 5 bases from J, the gap between germline ends came to 10 bases. Germline assignment: CDR1 LNHDA and CDR2 SQIVND (reference sequence). The CDR3 coding sequence is TGTGCCAGTAGTCGGAGGGTAGATAATTCACCCCTCCACTTT. It specifies CASSRRVDNSPLHF.

This clone was recorded only once. The chain links TRBV6-5 to TRBJ1-6, with D uncertain. This CDR3 spans 14 amino acids. The germline gives CDR1 MNHEY, CDR2 SVGAGI. V was shortened by 6 bases and J by 0 bases, with 6 bases between the two germline ends. The CDR3 DNA follows: TGTGCCAGCAGACAGAGCTCCTATAATTCACCCCTCCACTTT. As protein: CASRQSSYNSPLHF.